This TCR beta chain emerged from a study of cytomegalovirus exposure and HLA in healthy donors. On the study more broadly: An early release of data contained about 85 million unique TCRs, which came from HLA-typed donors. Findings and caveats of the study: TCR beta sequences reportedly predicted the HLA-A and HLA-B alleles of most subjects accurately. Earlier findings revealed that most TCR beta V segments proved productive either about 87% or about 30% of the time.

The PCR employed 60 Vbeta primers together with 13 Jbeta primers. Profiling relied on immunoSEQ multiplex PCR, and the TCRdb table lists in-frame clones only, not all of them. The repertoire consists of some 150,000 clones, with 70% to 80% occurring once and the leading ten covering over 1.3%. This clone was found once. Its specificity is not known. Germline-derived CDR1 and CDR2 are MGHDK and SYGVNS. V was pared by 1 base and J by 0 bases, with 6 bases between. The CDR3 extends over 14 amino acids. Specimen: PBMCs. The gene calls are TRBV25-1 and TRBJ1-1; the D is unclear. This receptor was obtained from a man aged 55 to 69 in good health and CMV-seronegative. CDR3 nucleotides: TGTGCCAGCAGTGAATCGGGAGTGAACACTGAAGCTTTCTTT. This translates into CASSESGVNTEAFF.